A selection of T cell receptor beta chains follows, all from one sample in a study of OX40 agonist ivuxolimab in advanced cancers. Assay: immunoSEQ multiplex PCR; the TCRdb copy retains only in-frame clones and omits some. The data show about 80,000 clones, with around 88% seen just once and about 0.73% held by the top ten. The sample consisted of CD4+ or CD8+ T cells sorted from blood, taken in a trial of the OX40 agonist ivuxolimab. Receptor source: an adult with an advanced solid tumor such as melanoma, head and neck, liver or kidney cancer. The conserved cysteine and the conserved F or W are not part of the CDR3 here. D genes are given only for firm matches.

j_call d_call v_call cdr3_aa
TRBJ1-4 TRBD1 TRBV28 ATLSGTGFEKLF
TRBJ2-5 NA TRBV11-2 ASSFAVQETQY
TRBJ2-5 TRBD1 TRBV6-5 ASSLSGQGWETQY
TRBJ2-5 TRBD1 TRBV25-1 ASSARDSTQETQY
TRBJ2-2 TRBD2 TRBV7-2 ASSPQGLAGRTGELF
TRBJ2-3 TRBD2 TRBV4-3 ASSQGLAGVDTQY
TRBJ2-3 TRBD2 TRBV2 ASSAADGGVQY
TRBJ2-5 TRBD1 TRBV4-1 ASSQEDRGETQY
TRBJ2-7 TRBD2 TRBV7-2 ASITSMLAGYRSYEQY
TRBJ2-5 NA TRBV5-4 ASSLVGSAGGTQY
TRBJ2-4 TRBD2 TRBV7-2 ASSLASLAGTQGGIQY
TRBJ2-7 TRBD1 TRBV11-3 ASSPYLRQGDYEQY
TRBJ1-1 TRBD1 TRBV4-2 ASNFIRTGGAHTEAF
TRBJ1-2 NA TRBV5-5 ASSLGQSVYGYT
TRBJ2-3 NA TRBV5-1 ASSPGGGTDTQY
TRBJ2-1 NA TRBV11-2 ASAPLVAPSPHNEQF
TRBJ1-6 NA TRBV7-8 ASSLIDTGNSPLH
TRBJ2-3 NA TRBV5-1 ASSLVGVSTDTQY
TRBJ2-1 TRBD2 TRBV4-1 ASSQERGIAGPTYNEQF